This TCR beta chain was captured by sequencing in a study of blood T cell repertoires in COVID-19. Some clones are missing from TCRdb's copy, which holds only in-frame ones; the method was immunoSEQ multiplex PCR. The sample has more than 85,000 clones, about 85% seen once. The CDR3 loop spans 14 amino acids. Germline values: CDR1 SGHTA, CDR2 FQGNSA. Trimming left V 1 base short and J 1 base short, with 6 bases between. The sequence derives from an older man with active or convalescent COVID-19. The sample consisted of peripheral blood. The V call is TRBV7-2, the J call TRBJ2-3; D is ambiguous. CDR3 bases: TGTGCCAGCAGCTTAGATCAGGGCACAGATACGCAGTATTTT. Translating gives CASSLDQGTDTQYF.